This T cell receptor (beta chain) was sequenced during a study of tumor and adjacent non-tumor tissue in lung cancer. Overall study context: Histology: about twelve adenocarcinoma, a couple of squamous cell carcinoma, 1 small cell lung cancer. Each sample yielded millions of productive TCRbeta reads on average. The patients, 9 to 11 men and roughly 5 women, were roughly 30 to 76 with stage I to III disease.

A modified ARM-PCR protocol with three rounds of nested PCR amplified TCRbeta. TCRdb reprocessed the multiplex PCR reads with MiXCR, giving one entry per CDR3 protein. This table holds about 90,000 distinct CDR3 sequences, about 77% found once. This sample's RNA came from whole unsorted tissue. Distant lung tissue was collected more than 3 cm away from the tumor edge. Study results and caveats: Tumor repertoires had a smaller top 100 clone share than normal lung.

As concerns this clonotype: Its matching antigen is unknown. At one end the junction does not follow the germline gene, possibly because of a read error.

Sequencing was carried out using distant non-tumor lung tissue. This receptor was taken from a woman in her 50s with non-small cell lung cancer.

This chain's CDR3 is CANSPVSGSNKHFF. CDR3 nucleotide sequence: TGTGCCAACAGCCCCGTTAGCGGTAGCAATAAGCACTTCTTC. The chain carries TRBV11-3 and TRBJ2-1; TRBD2 might be the D (6 bases). Germline V gene data show CDR1 as SGHNT and CDR2 as YENEEA. The CDR3 runs 14 residues.